The following is a T cell receptor (beta chain) sequence with its context. The sample is drawn from a study of blood T cells in healthy people across ages. This CDR3 is 14 amino acids long. Germline V gene sequence: CDR1 SQVTM, CDR2 ANQGSEA. Next came a second PCR, run for about 7 to 12 cycles, which used a sample-barcoded 5' primer along with a J-beta primer mix. TCRdb itself ran the 5' RACE reads through MiXCR, one entry per CDR3 protein. The data contain some 1,000,000 distinct CDR3 sequences, about 23% of them singletons. The sample was also reused in another study, on T cells of mothers and their children.

The chain carries TRBV29-1 and TRBJ2-5; possibly TRBD2 for D (6 bases). The tail of the sequence fits TRBJ2-1 better, so the J call may be wrong. The sequenced sample consisted of blood. The receptor was derived from a girl aged 2-10 years in good health. The CDR3 DNA follows: TGCAGCGTAAGGACTATCCTGTACTTCGATGAGCAGTTCTTC. Its protein is CSVRTILYFDEQFF.